The sequence of this TCR beta chain was determined in a study of regulatory T cells in long-lasting Graves disease. Time point of the sample: newly diagnosed GD, antithyroid drugs for less than 3 months. Making the TCR library involved RNA that had been extracted from PBMCs. Sequencing libraries for TCR beta were prepared with iRepertoire HTBI primers and Arm-PCR of CDR3 regions. TCRdb independently ran MiXCR on the multiplex PCR reads; one entry per CDR3 protein. The table has hundreds of thousands of distinct CDR3 sequences, around 17% seen once. The study, taken as a whole, reports: Sample size, which was small, may have reduced accuracy.

About this clonotype itself: Antigen specificity is unknown.

The V end lost 0 bases, the J end lost 0 bases, and 11 bases lay between the germline ends. This CDR3 comprises 16 residues. Germline V lookup: CDR1 MGHRA, CDR2 YSYEKL. These data also featured in a second study, about T cells in Graves' hyperthyroidism and ophthalmopathy.

The sequence was collected from a woman aged 25-40 years with Graves disease. Source: peripheral blood mononuclear cells (PBMCs), taken at new diagnosis, from a patient treated with antithyroid drugs. V usage is TRBV4-1 and J usage is TRBJ1-2; D is ambiguous. CDR3 region: CASSQEKANSNYGYTF. DNA of the CDR3: TGCGCCAGCAGCCAAGAAAAGGCAAACTCTAACTATGGCTACACCTTC.